The sequence of this T cell receptor (beta chain) was determined in a study of T cell responses to AZD1222 COVID-19 vaccine. Whole-study findings and limits: Epitopes outside B.1.351 and B.1.1.7 mutated regions reportedly drew nearly half of spike TCRs.

Comments on this clone: Its specificity is not known.

Unmatched junction bases numbered 5, after V lost 4 bases and J lost 2 bases. Germline CDR1 reads MGHDK; CDR2 reads SYGVNS. The CDR3 is 15 amino acids. Sequenced by immunoSEQ multiplex PCR; TCRdb stores in-frame clones only, minus some. The profile shows approximately 80,000 clones, around 93% of them singletons. The specimen comprised peripheral blood, sampled 28 days after the second AZD1222 dose. This receptor was taken from an adult who received the AZD1222 COVID-19 vaccine. This chain connects TRBV25-1 to TRBJ2-1, with 7 bases fitting TRBD2. The CDR3 DNA reads TGTGCCAGCAGTGGGCGGGAGTCACCCTACAATGAGCAGTTCTTC. It specifies CASSGRESPYNEQFF.